The clone carrying this T cell receptor beta chain was detected many times. No antigen is known for it. This entry comes from a study of regulatory T cells in long-lasting Graves disease. The study, taken as a whole, reports: Lower TCR diversity was seen in persistent Graves' patients than in newly diagnosed ones. Among the persistent patients, 2,741 public clonotypes were shared, more than the roughly 990 shared among new patients.

Time point here: newly diagnosed GD, antithyroid drugs for less than 3 months. Extracted RNA from PBMCs served as the source of the TCR library. V was clipped by 5 bases and J by 3 bases; unmatched bases: 15. The CDR3 runs to 17 residues. In germline, CDR1 is SGHAT, CDR2 FQNNGV. Both iRepertoire HTBI primers and Arm-PCR of CDR3 regions were used to build the TCR beta libraries. One entry per CDR3 protein, called by TCRdb with MiXCR from the multiplex PCR reads. The sample records 410,000 or so distinct CDR3 sequences, around 14% being singletons. These data also formed part of another study, on T cells in Graves' hyperthyroidism and ophthalmopathy. That publication notes: HTBI primers were the set used in a first-round RT-PCR of the TCR CDR3.

Material: peripheral blood mononuclear cells (PBMCs), obtained at new diagnosis, from a patient treated with antithyroid drugs. The source of this sequence is a woman in her thirties with Graves disease. The V gene is TRBV11-2, the J gene TRBJ2-7; TRBD1 matches 8 bases. Written as DNA, the CDR3 is TGTGCCAGCAGCCCTAGGATAGGGGGACAGGCACTCTACGAGCAGTACTTC. This sequence encodes CASSPRIGGQALYEQYF.